This TCR beta chain was retrieved from a study of technical replicates of blood from a handful of donors. Profiling relied on immunoSEQ multiplex PCR, and the TCRdb table lists in-frame clones only, not all of them. This sample has about 59,000 clones, with around 95% found just once. Germline-derived CDR1 and CDR2 are SEHNR and FQNEAQ (reference sequence). The V and J ends lost 5 bases and 6 bases, in that order; junction bases with no gene match: 1. The CDR3 has 14 residues. The TCR comes from a human donor in good health. Some clones in this sample may be carry-over from other donors' samples. The rearrangement links TRBV7-9 to TRBJ2-2; TRBD2 matches at 12 bases. The sample taken for sequencing was PBMCs. CDR3 amino acids: CASSPSGRAGELFF. Here the CDR3 DNA reads TGTGCCAGCAGCCCTAGCGGGAGGGCCGGGGAGCTGTTTTTT. The full variable domain, completed using reference TRBV7-9 and TRBJ2-2, is DTGVSQNPRHKITKRGQNVTFRCDPISEHNRLYWYRQTLGQGPEFLTYFQNEAQLEKSRLLSDRFSAERPKGSFSTLEIQRTEQGDSAMYLCASSPSGRAGELFFGEGSRLTVL.